Described below is a single T cell receptor beta chain sequence and its context. Antigen specificity is unknown. The data are from a study of shared clonotypes between healthy human individuals. TCRdb's table, derived via immunoSEQ multiplex PCR, lists solely in-frame clones and lacks some. Here the sample spans more than 600,000 clones, 92% being singletons. Study observations and caveats: Sharing across several donors was seen in roughly 5% of naive CD4 clonotypes. Sorted-subset sequencing, rarefaction showed, was incomplete despite large depth.

CD45RO-negative, CCR7-positively selected cells formed the naive CD8 fraction, excluding terminally differentiated effector memory CD45RA+ cells. The source material was naive CD8+ T cells sorted from blood. The origin of this receptor is a man younger than 40 in good health.

The CDR3 protein is CASSHLTRNGGNEKLFF. The DNA for the CDR3 is TGCGCCAGCAGCCACTTGACACGCAACGGCGGTAATGAAAAACTGTTTTTT. The chain employs TRBV4-3 and TRBJ1-4; unclear D gene. Deletions cut 3 bases from V and 4 bases from J, with 18 bases between. Germline V gene lookup returns CDR1 LGHNA and CDR2 YSLEER. The CDR3 loop spans 17 amino acids.